The T cell receptor (beta chain) described here comes from a study of shared clonotypes between healthy human individuals. The CDR3 runs 19 residues. Germline V CDR1 and CDR2: SGHRS, YFSETQ. Trimming took 3 bases from V and 6 from J; bases not matched to a gene: 18. Cells designated naive CD8 were CD45RO-negative and were positively selected for CCR7, with terminally differentiated effector memory CD45RA+ cells excluded. This clone appeared a single time. The authors split each subset's genomic DNA evenly across several immunoSEQ plates. Sequenced by immunoSEQ multiplex PCR; TCRdb stores in-frame clones only, minus some. The sample has 2 million or so clones, about 95% seen once.

The sample consisted of naive CD8+ T cells sorted from blood. The V and J genes are TRBV5-1 and TRBJ1-4, with TRBD1 matching over 9 bases. The TCR comes from a man younger than 30 in good health. CDR3 residues: CASSSGAQGALVMDEKLFF. The CDR3 DNA follows: TGCGCCAGCAGCTCCGGCGCACAGGGGGCCCTGGTTATGGATGAAAAACTGTTTTTT.